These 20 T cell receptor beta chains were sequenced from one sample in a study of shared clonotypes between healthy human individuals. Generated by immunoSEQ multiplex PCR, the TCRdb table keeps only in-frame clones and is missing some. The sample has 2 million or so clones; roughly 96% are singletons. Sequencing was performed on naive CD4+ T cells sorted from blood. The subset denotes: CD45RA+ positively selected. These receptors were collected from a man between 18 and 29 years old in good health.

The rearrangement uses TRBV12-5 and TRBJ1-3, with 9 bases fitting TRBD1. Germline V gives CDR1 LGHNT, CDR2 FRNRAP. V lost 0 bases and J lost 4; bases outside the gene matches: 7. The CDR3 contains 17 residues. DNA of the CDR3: TGTGCTAGTGGTTTGGTGGGGACAGGGACATCCGGAAACACCATATATTTT. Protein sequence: CASGLVGTGTSGNTIYF. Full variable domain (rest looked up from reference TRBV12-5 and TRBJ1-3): DARVTQTPRHKVTEMGQEVTMRCQPILGHNTVFWYRQTMMQGLELLAYFRNRAPLDDSGMPKDRFSAEMPDATLATLKIQPSEPRDSAVYFCASGLVGTGTSGNTIYFGEGSWLTVV.

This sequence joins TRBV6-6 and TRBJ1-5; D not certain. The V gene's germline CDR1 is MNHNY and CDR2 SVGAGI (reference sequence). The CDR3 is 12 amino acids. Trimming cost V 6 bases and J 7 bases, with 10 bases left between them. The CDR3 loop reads CASRALGQPQHF. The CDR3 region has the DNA TGTGCCAGCAGAGCTTTGGGGCAGCCCCAGCATTTT.

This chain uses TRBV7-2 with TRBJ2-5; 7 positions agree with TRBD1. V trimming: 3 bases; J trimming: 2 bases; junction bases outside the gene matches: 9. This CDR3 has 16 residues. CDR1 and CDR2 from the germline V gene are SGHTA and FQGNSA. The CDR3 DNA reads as TGTGCCAGCAGCTTCGGACAGGTACGGGCTCAAGAGACCCAGTACTTC. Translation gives CASSFGQVRAQETQYF.

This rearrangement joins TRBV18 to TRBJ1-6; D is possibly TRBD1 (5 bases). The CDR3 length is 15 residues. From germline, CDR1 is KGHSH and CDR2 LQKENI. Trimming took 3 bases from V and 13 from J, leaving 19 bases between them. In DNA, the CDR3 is TGTGCCAGCTCACCTGGACAACAGAATGATGGGCCCCTCCACTTT. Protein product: CASSPGQQNDGPLHF.

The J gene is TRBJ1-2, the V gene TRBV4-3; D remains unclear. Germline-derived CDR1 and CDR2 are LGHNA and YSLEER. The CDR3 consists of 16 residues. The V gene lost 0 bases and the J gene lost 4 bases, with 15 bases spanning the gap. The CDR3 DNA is TGCGCCAGCAGCCAAGATCGTGGAGCCTTGGGCTATGGCTACACCTTC. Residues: CASSQDRGALGYGYTF.

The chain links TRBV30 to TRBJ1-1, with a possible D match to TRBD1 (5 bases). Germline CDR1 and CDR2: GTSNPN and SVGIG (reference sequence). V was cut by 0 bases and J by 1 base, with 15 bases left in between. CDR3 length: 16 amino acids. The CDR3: CAWSVFRGLRNTEAFF. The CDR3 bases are TGTGCCTGGAGTGTATTCCGGGGCCTCAGGAACACTGAAGCTTTCTTT.

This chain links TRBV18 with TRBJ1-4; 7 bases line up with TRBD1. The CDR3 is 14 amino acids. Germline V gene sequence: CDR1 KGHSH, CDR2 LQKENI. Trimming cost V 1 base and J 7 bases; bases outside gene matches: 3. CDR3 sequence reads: CASSPQGASEKLFF. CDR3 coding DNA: TGTGCCAGCTCACCACAGGGGGCGAGTGAAAAACTGTTTTTT.

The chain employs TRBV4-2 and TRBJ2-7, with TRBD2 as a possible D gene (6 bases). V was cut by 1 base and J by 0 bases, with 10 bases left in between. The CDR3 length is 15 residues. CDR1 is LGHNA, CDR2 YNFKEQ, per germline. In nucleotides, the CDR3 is TGTGCCAGCAGCCAAGCCGGGAGTACCTCCTACGAGCAGTACTTC. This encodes CASSQAGSTSYEQYF.

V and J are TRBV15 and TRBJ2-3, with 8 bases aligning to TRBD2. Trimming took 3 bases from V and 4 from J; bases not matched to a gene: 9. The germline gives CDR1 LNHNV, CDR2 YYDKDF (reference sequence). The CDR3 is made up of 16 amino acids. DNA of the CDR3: TGTGCCACCAGCAGGGCCGGGACTAGTCAGGCAGATACGCAGTATTTT. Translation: CATSRAGTSQADTQYF.

CDR3 sequence reads: CASSQPPFTLKETQYF. The CDR3 region has the DNA TGCGCCAGCAGCCAACCTCCATTCACTCTAAAAGAGACCCAGTACTTC. The chain couples TRBV4-1 to TRBJ2-5; no clear D. This CDR3 is 16 amino acids long. Germline V CDR1 and CDR2: MGHRA, YSYEKL. V was clipped by 2 bases and J by 3 bases, with 16 bases between them.

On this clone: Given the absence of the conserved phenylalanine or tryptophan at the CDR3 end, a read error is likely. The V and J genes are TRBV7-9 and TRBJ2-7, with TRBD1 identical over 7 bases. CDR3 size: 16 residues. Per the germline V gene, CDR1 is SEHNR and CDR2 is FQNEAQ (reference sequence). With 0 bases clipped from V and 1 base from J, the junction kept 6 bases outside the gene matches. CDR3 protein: CASSLAPRGTSYEQYS. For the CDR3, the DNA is TGTGCCAGCAGCTTAGCGCCCAGGGGGACGTCCTACGAGCAGTACTCC.

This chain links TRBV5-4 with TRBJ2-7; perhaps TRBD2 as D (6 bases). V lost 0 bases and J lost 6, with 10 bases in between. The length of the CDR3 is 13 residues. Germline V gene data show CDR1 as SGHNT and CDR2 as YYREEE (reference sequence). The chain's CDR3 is CASSLVLAGEQYF. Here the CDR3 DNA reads TGTGCCAGCAGCTTGGTACTAGCAGGCGAGCAGTACTTC. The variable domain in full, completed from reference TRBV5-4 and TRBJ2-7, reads ETGVTQSPTHLIKTRGQQVTLRCSSQSGHNTVSWYQQALGQGPQFIFQYYREEENGRGNFPPRFSGLQFPNYSSELNVNALELDDSALYLCASSLVLAGEQYFGPGTRLTVT.

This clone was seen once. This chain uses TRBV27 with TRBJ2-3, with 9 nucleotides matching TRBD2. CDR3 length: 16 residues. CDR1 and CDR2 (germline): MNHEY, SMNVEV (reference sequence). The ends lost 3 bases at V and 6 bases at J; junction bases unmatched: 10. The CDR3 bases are TGTGCCAGCAGTTTTTTGCCTGGGAGCGGGAGGGATACGCAGTATTTT. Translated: CASSFLPGSGRDTQYF.

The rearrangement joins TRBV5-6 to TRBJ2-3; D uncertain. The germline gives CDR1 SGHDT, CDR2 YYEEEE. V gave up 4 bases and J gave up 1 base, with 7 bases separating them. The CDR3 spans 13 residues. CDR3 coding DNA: TGTGCCAGCAGCATAACAGGCACAGATACGCAGTATTTT. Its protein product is CASSITGTDTQYF.

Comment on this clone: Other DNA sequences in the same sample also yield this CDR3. CDR3 region: CASSGGTANTEAFF. For the CDR3, the DNA is TGTGCCAGCAGCGGAGGGACCGCGAACACTGAAGCTTTCTTT. The V call is TRBV5-5, the J call TRBJ1-1; D may be TRBD1 (5 bases). Deletions cut 4 bases from V and 1 base from J, with 11 bases between. This CDR3 comprises 14 residues. The germline V gene encodes CDR1 SGHKS and CDR2 YYEKEE (reference sequence).

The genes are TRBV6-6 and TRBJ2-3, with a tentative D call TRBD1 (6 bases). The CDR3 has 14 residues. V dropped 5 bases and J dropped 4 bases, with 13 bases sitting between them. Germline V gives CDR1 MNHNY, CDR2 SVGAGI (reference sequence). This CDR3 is CASSLGAGSDTQYF. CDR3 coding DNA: TGTGCCAGCAGTCTGGGGGCGGGTTCAGATACGCAGTATTTT.

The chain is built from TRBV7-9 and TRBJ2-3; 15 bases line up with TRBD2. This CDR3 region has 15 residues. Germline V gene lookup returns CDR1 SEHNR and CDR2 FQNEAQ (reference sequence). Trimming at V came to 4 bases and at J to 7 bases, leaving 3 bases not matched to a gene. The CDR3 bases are TGTGCCAGCAGCTGGACTAGCGGGGGGGCAAATACGCAGTATTTT. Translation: CASSWTSGGANTQYF.

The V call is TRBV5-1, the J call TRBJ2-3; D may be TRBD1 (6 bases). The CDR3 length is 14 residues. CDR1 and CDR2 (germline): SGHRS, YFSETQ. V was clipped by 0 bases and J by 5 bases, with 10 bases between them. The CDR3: CASSLGQAVDTQYF. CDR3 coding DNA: TGCGCCAGCAGCTTGGGACAGGCTGTAGATACGCAGTATTTT.

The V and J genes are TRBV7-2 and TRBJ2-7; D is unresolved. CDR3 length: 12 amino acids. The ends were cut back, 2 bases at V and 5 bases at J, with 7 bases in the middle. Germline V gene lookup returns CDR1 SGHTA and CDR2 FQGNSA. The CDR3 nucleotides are TGTGCCAGCAGCTTAAACTTCCACGAGCAGTACTTC. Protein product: CASSLNFHEQYF. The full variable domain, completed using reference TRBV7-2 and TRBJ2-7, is GAGVSQSPSNKVTEKGKDVELRCDPISGHTALYWYRQSLGQGLEFLIYFQGNSAPDKSGLPSDRFSAERTGGSVSTLTIQRTQQEDSAVYLCASSLNFHEQYFGPGTRLTVT.

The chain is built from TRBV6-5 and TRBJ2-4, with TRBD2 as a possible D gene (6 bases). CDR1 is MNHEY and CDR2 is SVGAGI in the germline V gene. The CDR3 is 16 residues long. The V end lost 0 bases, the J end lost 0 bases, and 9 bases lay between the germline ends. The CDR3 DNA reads TGTGCCAGCAGTTACTCGCAGGGACTAGCCAAAAACATTCAGTACTTC. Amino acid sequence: CASSYSQGLAKNIQYF.